The 10 T cell receptor beta chains reported below all come from one sample, sequenced in a study of identifying expanded T cells in peripheral blood. This table comes from immunoSEQ multiplex PCR, and its TCRdb copy is limited to in-frame clones, with some not included. The sample lists around 91,000 clones; around 89% were seen once. Sample: blood. Receptors were obtained from a person aged 18 to 70 in good health.

The genes are TRBV5-4 and TRBJ1-1, with D perhaps matching TRBD1 (5 bases). Trimming removed 3 bases at V and 8 bases at J, with 14 bases between. Germline CDR1 SGHNT, CDR2 YYREEE (reference sequence). The CDR3 is 13 amino acids. The CDR3 here is CASSSNRGYEAFF. CDR3 coding DNA: TGTGCCAGCAGCTCGAATAGGGGCTACGAAGCTTTCTTT.

The rearrangement joins TRBV21-1 to TRBJ1-4. TRBV21-1 is classified as a pseudogene. This CDR3 comprises 12 residues. The CDR3 DNA sequence: TGTGCCAGCAGCAATACAGCGGAAAAACTGTTTTTT. Translated, it gives CASSNTAEKLFF.

The chain joins TRBV7-9 to TRBJ1-3; D gene ambiguous. Trimming removed 2 bases at V and 6 bases at J, with 8 bases between. The CDR3 has 13 amino acids. Per germline, CDR1 SEHNR and CDR2 FQNEAQ (reference sequence). The CDR3 here is CASSLNTLNTIYF. The CDR3 nucleotides are TGTGCCAGCAGCTTAAACACTTTAAACACCATATATTTT.

V usage is TRBV5-4 and J usage is TRBJ2-6; D is unclear. V lost 4 bases to trimming and J lost 4 bases, with 3 bases between them. The germline V gene encodes CDR1 SGHNT and CDR2 YYREEE (reference sequence). The CDR3 has 12 amino acids. CDR3 amino acids: CASSLGANVLTF. The CDR3 DNA reads TGTGCCAGCAGCCTCGGGGCCAACGTCCTGACTTTC.

This chain connects TRBV10-3 to TRBJ2-1; 8 bases line up with TRBD2. Germline V gene lookup returns CDR1 ENHRY and CDR2 SYGVKD. The V and J ends lost 8 bases and 2 bases, in that order; junction bases with no gene match: 8. This CDR3 is 15 amino acids long. The CDR3 here is CAIRDTSGPYNEQFF. CDR3 DNA sequence: TGTGCCATCCGGGACACTAGCGGACCCTACAATGAGCAGTTCTTC.

J is TRBJ1-2 and V is TRBV28; TRBD1 is a possible D gene (5 bases). Looked up from germline, CDR1 is MDHEN and CDR2 is SYDVKM. The germline V and J ends were trimmed by 2 bases and 7 bases, with 20 bases remaining between them. The CDR3 consists of 16 residues. The CDR3 region has the DNA TGTGCCAGCAGTTTAGTCGGGCCGCCGGGGCTGCTTGGCTACACCTTC. This encodes CASSLVGPPGLLGYTF.

This chain uses TRBV5-4 with TRBJ1-1; tentative D call: TRBD1 (6 bases). The V gene's germline CDR1 is SGHNT and CDR2 YYREEE (reference sequence). V was cut by 8 bases and J by 0 bases, with 14 bases left in between. This CDR3 spans 14 amino acids. CDR3 coding DNA: TGTGCCAGTCGACAGGCCGACTTGAACACTGAAGCTTTCTTT. Protein product: CASRQADLNTEAFF.

The chain is built from TRBV6-5 and TRBJ2-5; D unresolved. Trimming removed 6 bases from V and 4 bases from J, with 15 bases in between. Germline V gives CDR1 MNHEY, CDR2 SVGAGI. This CDR3 comprises 14 residues. CDR3 loop: CASRQMGLGETQYF. CDR3 DNA sequence: TGTGCCAGCAGACAAATGGGCCTGGGAGAGACCCAGTACTTC.

The chain uses TRBV7-2 and TRBJ2-2; D gene ambiguous. Trimming shortened V by 1 base and J by 7 bases, and 7 bases separated the two germline ends. The CDR3 contains 13 residues. CDR1 and CDR2 from the germline V gene are SGHTA and FQGNSA. The CDR3 reads CASSLGPNGELFF. CDR3 nucleotides: TGTGCCAGCAGCTTAGGACCCAACGGGGAGCTGTTTTTT.

V is TRBV28 and J is TRBJ2-3; 12 nucleotides agree with TRBD2. The CDR3 length is 17 residues. J was trimmed by 0 bases and V by 6 bases; bases with no gene match: 7. From germline, CDR1 is MDHEN and CDR2 SYDVKM. CDR3: CASSLGTSGPSTDTQYF. Written as DNA, the CDR3 is TGTGCCAGCAGCCTCGGGACTAGCGGGCCTAGCACAGATACGCAGTATTTT.